A selection of T cell receptor beta chains follows, all from one sample in a study of blood T cell repertoires in COVID-19. Profiling relied on immunoSEQ multiplex PCR, and the TCRdb table lists in-frame clones only, not all of them. The data hold approximately 200,000 clones, with 75% to 85% observed a single time. The sequencing input was PBMCs or T cells enriched from blood (not recorded which). These receptors were taken from a middle-aged man who had recovered from COVID-19. The CDR3 runs from the conserved cysteine through the conserved F or W. The D gene is left open where the match is weak. Clone size appears in some rows only: once, few, many, or a class for an expanded clone.

d_call,v_call,clone_size,j_call,cdr3_aa,cdr3_nt
-,TRBV5-1,once,TRBJ2-2,CASSFSGELFF,TGCGCCAGCAGCTTCTCCGGGGAGCTGTTTTTT
-,TRBV5-6,-,TRBJ2-1,CASSTGGRIDEQFF,TGTGCCAGCAGCACCGGGGGGCGGATCGATGAGCAGTTCTTC
-,TRBV29-1,few,TRBJ1-2,CSVEDGSRGYTF,TGCAGCGTTGAGGACGGGAGCCGGGGCTACACCTTC
TRBD1,TRBV30,-,TRBJ1-4,CAWSGGTGGLVKLFF,TGTGCCTGGAGTGGGGGGACAGGGGGCTTGGTAAAACTGTTTTTT
TRBD1,TRBV2,-,TRBJ2-5,CASRTKGTAGRETQYF,TGTGCCAGCAGAACGAAAGGGACAGCAGGAAGAGAGACCCAGTACTTC
-,TRBV30,-,TRBJ1-1,CAWSLLRTEAFF,TGTGCCTGGAGTCTCCTTCGGACTGAAGCTTTCTTT
-,TRBV7-6,-,TRBJ2-3,CASSITGQGWTDTQYF,TGTGCCAGCAGCATTACAGGGCAGGGGTGGACAGATACGCAGTATTTT
-,TRBV11-2,few,TRBJ2-1,CASSPAAVGLYNEQFF,TGTGCCAGCAGCCCAGCAGCCGTTGGACTCTACAATGAGCAGTTCTTC
-,TRBV6-1,-,TRBJ2-3,CASSDRSEGDTDTQYF,TGTGCCAGCAGTGATAGAAGCGAGGGGGATACAGATACGCAGTATTTT
-,TRBV12-3/TRBV12-4,few,TRBJ1-4,CASSGGVREKLFF,TGTGCCAGCAGTGGGGGGGTGAGAGAAAAACTGTTTTTT
-,TRBV5-4,-,TRBJ1-2,CASSLTTAGGGYTF,TGTGCCAGCAGCTTGACCACGGCGGGAGGTGGCTACACCTTC
-,TRBV11-2,-,TRBJ1-2,CASSSTTGGARGYTF,TGTGCCAGCAGCTCAACGACGGGGGGCGCGCGAGGCTACACCTTC
-,TRBV14,-,TRBJ2-7,CASSPPTGVAGLTYEQYF,TGTGCCAGCAGCCCCCCTACCGGGGTCGCCGGCCTGACCTACGAGCAGTACTTC